A selection of T cell receptor beta chains follows, all from one sample in a study of T cell responses to AZD1222 COVID-19 vaccine. Generated by immunoSEQ multiplex PCR, the TCRdb table keeps only in-frame clones and is missing some. The sample includes approximately 130,000 clones, 85% to 90% of them seen just once. Sequencing was performed on peripheral blood, taken 28 days after the second AZD1222 dose. All receptors come from an adult who received the AZD1222 COVID-19 vaccine. The CDR3 runs from the conserved cysteine through the conserved F or W. Fields, in order: V gene, D gene, clone size, J gene, CDR3 length, CDR3 protein, CDR3 DNA. D genes are given only for firm matches. Only some rows state a clone size, as once, few, many or a class for expanded clones.

>TRBV3-1/TRBV3-2|NA|NA|TRBJ1-3|15
CASSPRGAEGNTIYF
TGTGCCAGCAGCCCCAGGGGAGCGGAGGGAAACACCATATATTTT
>TRBV7-9|NA|NA|TRBJ2-3|12
CASRTTGYTQYF
TGTGCCAGCAGGACGACAGGCTATACGCAGTATTTT
>TRBV7-2|TRBD2|NA|TRBJ2-2|18
CASSLSLWTSGYTGELFF
TGTGCCAGCAGCCTTAGCCTTTGGACTAGCGGATACACCGGGGAGCTGTTTTTT
>TRBV6-1|NA|NA|TRBJ2-7|15
CASSESPNPTYEQYF
TGTGCCAGCAGTGAGTCCCCGAACCCCACCTACGAGCAGTACTTC
>TRBV15|NA|NA|TRBJ2-7|14
CATSREGISYEQYF
TGTGCCACCAGCAGAGAGGGGATCTCCTACGAGCAGTACTTC
>TRBV14|NA|NA|TRBJ1-4|15
CASSQARGSNEKLFF
TGTGCCAGCAGCCAAGCTAGGGGGAGTAATGAAAAACTGTTTTTT
>TRBV4-3|NA|NA|TRBJ2-3|16
CASSQDSRMITDTQYF
TGCGCCAGCAGCCAAGATAGCAGAATGATCACAGATACGCAGTATTTT
>TRBV7-9|NA|NA|TRBJ1-5|15
CASSSPGDGNQPQHF
TGTGCCAGCAGCTCCCCCGGGGACGGCAATCAGCCCCAGCATTTT
>TRBV6-5|TRBD1|NA|TRBJ1-5|14
CASSPGGAKQPQHF
TGTGCCAGCAGCCCAGGGGGCGCGAAGCAGCCCCAGCATTTT
>TRBV4-1|NA|few|TRBJ2-7|15
CASSQAGGAPYEQYF
TGCGCCAGCAGCCAAGCGGGTGGGGCCCCCTACGAGCAGTACTTC
>TRBV5-1|TRBD1|once|TRBJ1-4|15
CASSPGTGGNEKLFF
TGCGCCAGCAGCCCCGGGACAGGGGGTAATGAAAAACTGTTTTTT
>TRBV19|NA|NA|TRBJ1-6|15
CASSPDSLAVSPLHF
TGTGCCAGTAGTCCGGACAGCTTGGCAGTATCACCCCTCCACTTT
>TRBV7-2|NA|NA|TRBJ2-7|13
CASRSGTSYEQYF
TGTGCCAGCAGATCCGGGACCTCATACGAGCAGTACTTC
>TRBV19|NA|NA|TRBJ2-5|15
CASSITGGGFETQYF
TGTGCCAGTAGTATAACAGGTGGGGGATTCGAGACCCAGTACTTC
>TRBV29-1|TRBD1|once|TRBJ1-6|14
CSVGFGQGDSPLHF
TGCAGCGTCGGCTTCGGACAGGGAGATTCACCCCTCCACTTT
>TRBV4-1|TRBD2|NA|TRBJ2-7|15
CASSPGLAGGHEQYF
TGCGCCAGCAGCCCGGGACTAGCGGGGGGCCACGAGCAGTACTTC
>TRBV3-1/TRBV3-2|NA|once|TRBJ2-3|15
CASSQGNRVTDTQYF
TGTGCCAGCAGCCAAGGGAACAGGGTCACAGATACGCAGTATTTT
>TRBV4-1|TRBD2|NA|TRBJ2-1|16
CASSQPTSETYNEQFF
TGCGCCAGCAGCCAACCGACTAGCGAAACCTACAATGAGCAGTTCTTC
>TRBV5-1|TRBD1|NA|TRBJ2-2|18
CASSPHGDRVVSTGELFF
TGCGCCAGCAGCCCCCACGGGGACAGGGTCGTCTCCACCGGGGAGCTGTTTTTT
>TRBV19|NA|NA|TRBJ2-3|16
CASSIWTPTTSDTQYF
TGTGCCAGTAGTATCTGGACACCGACCACCTCAGATACGCAGTATTTT
>TRBV5-1|TRBD1|few|TRBJ2-2|14
CASSFRQGTGELFF
TGCGCCAGCAGCTTTAGACAGGGAACCGGGGAGCTGTTTTTT
>TRBV18|NA|NA|TRBJ1-3|13
CATTPGSGNTIYF
TGTGCCACCACGCCAGGCTCTGGAAACACCATATATTTT
>TRBV30|NA|NA|TRBJ1-1|13
CAWSRRDADEAFF
TGTGCCTGGAGCCGCAGGGATGCGGATGAAGCTTTCTTT
>TRBV19|NA|NA|TRBJ1-2|16
CASSIGTGAYNYGYTF
TGTGCCAGTAGTATAGGAACCGGGGCCTACAACTATGGCTACACCTTC
>TRBV24-1|NA|NA|TRBJ2-1|16
CATSEGLATPYNEQFF
TGTGCCACCAGTGAGGGGCTAGCGACCCCCTACAATGAGCAGTTCTTC
>TRBV12-3/TRBV12-4|TRBD1|NA|TRBJ1-2|13
CASSFRQGVGYTF
TGTGCCAGCAGTTTCAGACAGGGTGTGGGCTACACCTTC
>TRBV19|NA|NA|TRBJ1-1|17
CASSIGRGGRLNTEAFF
TGTGCCAGTAGTATAGGGCGGGGGGGCCGACTCAACACTGAAGCTTTCTTT
>TRBV19|NA|NA|TRBJ1-5|16
CASSRGPDSQNQPQHF
TGTGCCAGTAGTAGGGGGCCGGACAGCCAAAATCAGCCCCAGCATTTT
>TRBV27|NA|NA|TRBJ2-7|14
CASTERGTKGEQYF
TGTGCCAGCACCGAGAGGGGGACTAAAGGGGAGCAGTACTTC
>TRBV27|NA|NA|TRBJ1-5|16
CASSLSPRGGNQPQHF
TGTGCCAGCAGTTTATCGCCGCGGGGTGGCAATCAGCCCCAGCATTTT
>TRBV6-2/TRBV6-3|NA|once|TRBJ1-5|14
CASSERDVPSARDF
TGTGCCAGCAGTGAGCGGGACGTACCATCAGCCAGGGATTTT
>TRBV5-5|TRBD2|NA|TRBJ2-7|15
CASSLGSGGLYEQYF
TGTGCCAGCAGCTTGGGATCGGGGGGTCTCTACGAGCAGTACTTC
>TRBV27|TRBD1|once|TRBJ1-6|15
CASSRGQAPNSPLHF
TGTGCCAGCAGCCGGGGACAGGCCCCAAATTCACCCCTCCACTTT
>TRBV6-6|NA|NA|TRBJ2-3|14
CASSRRSGTDTQYF
TGTGCCAGCAGTCGACGAAGTGGCACAGATACGCAGTATTTT
>TRBV19|NA|once|TRBJ1-2|13
CASSTTANYGYTF
TGTGCCAGTAGTACCACAGCTAACTATGGCTACACCTTC
>TRBV27|TRBD1|NA|TRBJ1-1|14
CASSRQGSGTEAFF
TGTGCCAGCAGTCGACAGGGTTCCGGCACTGAAGCTTTCTTT
>TRBV5-4|NA|once|TRBJ1-2|13
CASSIERVNGYTF
TGTGCCAGCAGCATAGAACGGGTAAATGGCTACACCTTC
>TRBV12-3/TRBV12-4|NA|NA|TRBJ1-2|13
CASSLLFSYGYTF
TGTGCCAGCAGTTTACTATTCTCCTATGGCTACACCTTC
>TRBV5-1|NA|NA|TRBJ1-2|14
CASSLDPGNRGYTF
TGCGCCAGCAGCTTGGATCCAGGGAATCGTGGCTACACCTTC